This TCR beta chain derives from a study of blood T cells in healthy people across ages. Whole-study results and caveats: Without sorted subsets, naive and antigen-experienced compartments could not be conclusively compared.

A second PCR, run for about 7 to 11 cycles, used a sample-barcoded 5' primer plus a J-beta primer mix. Each CDR3 protein is one row after TCRdb ran MiXCR on the 5' RACE reads. In the table there are about 670,000 distinct CDR3 sequences, around 41% of which are singletons. For this clonotype: The antigen is not known.

V dropped 10 bases and J dropped 2; count of bases not matched to a gene: 5. The CDR3 extends over 13 amino acids. Per the germline V gene, CDR1 is KGHDR and CDR2 is SFDVKD. Sample: blood. The gene calls are TRBV24-1 and TRBJ2-3; TRBD2 agrees at 7 bases. The source is a man at least 80 years old in good health. Here the CDR3 reads CATEGLNTDTQYF. DNA for the CDR3: TGTGCCACTGAGGGACTAAACACAGATACGCAGTATTTT.